A selection of T cell receptor beta chains follows, all from one sample in a study of CD8 T cells in Susac syndrome. TCRdb fed the immunoSEQ multiplex PCR reads into MiXCR, producing one record per CDR3 protein. The table includes 150,000 to 200,000 distinct CDR3 sequences, 90% to 95% detected once. Sequencing used CD4+ T cells from PBMCs. The receptors come from a human donor with Susac syndrome. CDR3s include the opening cysteine and the closing phenylalanine or tryptophan. The D gene is left open where the match is weak. Clone sizes are given selectively: once, few, many, or a class where the clone is expanded.

CDR3 protein	CDR3 DNA	clone size	V gene	J gene	D gene
CASRISGGVHSYNEQFF	TGTGCCAGCAGGATTAGCGGAGGGGTCCACTCCTACAATGAGCAGTTCTTC	NA	TRBV2	TRBJ2-1	NA
CASSTQTDSGNTIYF	TGTGCCAGCAGCACCCAGACGGACTCTGGAAACACCATATATTTT	NA	TRBV7-2	TRBJ1-3	NA
CASSPFGTASTDTQYF	TGTGCCAGCTCACCATTCGGGACAGCTAGCACAGATACGCAGTATTTT	NA	TRBV18	TRBJ2-3	TRBD1
CASSLLRGEKLFF	TGTGCCAGCAGTTTATTGAGAGGTGAAAAACTGTTTTTT	NA	TRBV27	TRBJ1-4	NA
CASSVIAGSNEQFF	TGTGCCAGCAGCGTAATTGCGGGATCCAATGAGCAGTTCTTC	NA	TRBV9	TRBJ2-1	NA
CASSRIDAGKYGYTF	TGTGCCAGCAGCCGGATAGATGCAGGAAAATATGGCTACACCTTC	NA	TRBV4-2	TRBJ1-2	NA
CASSQPGLIAGGRTDTQYF	TGTGCCAGCAGTCAACCCGGCCTCATAGCGGGAGGCCGCACAGATACGCAGTATTTT	NA	TRBV6-1	TRBJ2-3	TRBD2
CAWSVSRLAKNIQYF	TGTGCCTGGAGTGTATCACGACTAGCCAAAAACATTCAGTACTTC	NA	TRBV30	TRBJ2-4	NA
CSAPPTANTEAFF	TGCAGTGCCCCTCCGACAGCCAACACTGAAGCTTTCTTT	NA	TRBV20-1	TRBJ1-1	NA
CASSPGLAGFTDTQYF	TGTGCCAGCAGCCCGGGACTAGCGGGGTTCACAGATACGCAGTATTTT	NA	TRBV28	TRBJ2-3	TRBD2
CASSFRREADTQYF	TGTGCCAGCAGCTTCCGGCGGGAAGCAGATACGCAGTATTTT	once	TRBV11-2	TRBJ2-3	NA
CASSSGQGVSEAFF	TGTGCCAGCAGCTCCGGACAGGGGGTCTCTGAAGCTTTCTTT	NA	TRBV27	TRBJ1-1	TRBD1
CASSYRSFYGYTF	TGTGCCAGCAGCTACAGATCTTTCTATGGCTACACCTTC	once	TRBV28	TRBJ1-2	NA
CASSLLLSGELFF	TGTGCCAGCAGCTTATTGCTGTCCGGGGAGCTGTTTTTT	NA	TRBV11-2	TRBJ2-2	NA
CSVVWGSDGYTF	TGCAGCGTTGTATGGGGTTCTGATGGCTACACCTTC	NA	TRBV29-1	TRBJ1-2	NA
CASTDRGEGNTIYF	TGTGCCAGCACCGACAGGGGGGAAGGAAACACCATATATTTT	NA	TRBV7-9	TRBJ1-3	TRBD1
CASSVGRTLSGNTIYF	TGTGCCAGCAGCGTAGGTAGGACCCTTTCTGGAAACACCATATATTTT	NA	TRBV9	TRBJ1-3	NA
CASSSQGPQYF	TGTGCCAGCAGTTCACAAGGTCCGCAGTATTTT	NA	TRBV12-3/TRBV12-4	TRBJ2-3	NA
CASSPLAGEQFF	TGTGCCAGCAGCCCACTAGCGGGTGAGCAGTTCTTC	NA	TRBV3-1	TRBJ2-1	TRBD2
CASKGGSGGARYEQYF	TGTGCCAGCAAAGGGGGTAGCGGGGGGGCCAGGTACGAGCAGTACTTC	NA	TRBV6-1	TRBJ2-7	TRBD2
CATSRPFDRGLEQYF	TGTGCCACCAGCAGACCTTTCGACAGGGGGCTTGAGCAGTACTTC	NA	TRBV15	TRBJ2-7	TRBD1
CSARKNLAQDTQYF	TGCAGTGCTAGAAAAAACCTAGCGCAGGATACGCAGTATTTT	NA	TRBV20-1	TRBJ2-3	NA
CASSQVGGDTIYF	TGTGCCAGCAGCCAAGTAGGGGGAGACACCATATATTTT	NA	TRBV3-1	TRBJ1-3	NA
CSATTRVFPGELFF	TGCAGCGCAACAACCAGGGTTTTTCCCGGGGAGCTGTTTTTT	NA	TRBV29-1	TRBJ2-2	NA
CSAIGTGGGEQFF	TGCAGTGCTATAGGGACAGGGGGCGGTGAGCAGTTCTTC	few	TRBV20-1	TRBJ2-1	TRBD1
CASSLSGRTTDTQYF	TGTGCCAGCAGTCTAAGCGGGAGGACCACAGATACGCAGTATTTT	NA	TRBV27	TRBJ2-3	TRBD2
CASSPGTGGSYEQYF	TGTGCCAGCAGCCCCGGGACAGGGGGCTCCTACGAGCAGTACTTC	NA	TRBV7-8	TRBJ2-7	TRBD1
CASSQDPSDTDTQYF	TGCGCCAGCAGCCAAGATCCTAGTGACACAGATACGCAGTATTTT	NA	TRBV4-1	TRBJ2-3	NA
CASSRSRTALSGANVLTF	TGCGCCAGCAGCCGGAGTAGGACAGCATTGTCTGGGGCCAACGTCCTGACTTTC	once	TRBV5-1	TRBJ2-6	NA
CASSLAGGFSGNTIYF	TGCGCCAGCAGCTTGGCTGGAGGGTTCTCTGGAAACACCATATATTTT	NA	TRBV5-1	TRBJ1-3	NA
CASSQLHTLMGTEAFF	TGCGCCAGCAGCCAACTTCACACATTAATGGGCACTGAAGCTTTCTTT	NA	TRBV4-1	TRBJ1-1	NA
CASSLFGYTEAFF	TGTGCCAGCAGCCTATTCGGTTACACTGAAGCTTTCTTT	once	TRBV7-3	TRBJ1-1	NA
CASSSRQDSFYGYTF	TGTGCCAGCAGCTCCCGACAGGACTCATTCTATGGCTACACCTTC	NA	TRBV11-2	TRBJ1-2	NA
CSARDAQETQYF	TGCAGTGCTAGAGATGCCCAAGAGACCCAGTACTTC	NA	TRBV20-1	TRBJ2-5	NA
CASSSLRTSGRREQYF	TGTGCCAGCAGTTCCCTCAGGACTAGCGGGAGACGCGAGCAGTACTTC	NA	TRBV28	TRBJ2-7	TRBD2
CASSPVRGSHQPQHF	TGTGCCAGCTCACCAGTGAGGGGGTCGCATCAGCCCCAGCATTTT	NA	TRBV18	TRBJ1-5	NA
CASSLPLAANTGELFF	TGTGCCAGCAGCCTACCCCTAGCGGCGAACACCGGGGAGCTGTTTTTT	NA	TRBV5-6	TRBJ2-2	TRBD2
CASSLGASGTQETQYF	TGTGCCAGCAGCTTAGGAGCTAGCGGGACCCAAGAGACCCAGTACTTC	NA	TRBV7-6	TRBJ2-5	TRBD2
CASSETFLRQSEQFF	TGTGCCAGCAGTGAAACCTTTCTGCGGCAGAGTGAGCAGTTCTTC	NA	TRBV2	TRBJ2-1	NA
CASSPEPMNTEAFF	TGCGCCAGCAGCCCCGAGCCTATGAACACTGAAGCTTTCTTT	NA	TRBV5-1	TRBJ1-1	NA
CASSEGQEGQPQHF	TGCGCCAGCAGCGAGGGACAGGAAGGGCAGCCCCAGCATTTT	NA	TRBV5-1	TRBJ1-5	TRBD1
CASSPPGQNPNYGYTF	TGTGCCAGCTCACCGCCCGGACAGAACCCTAACTATGGCTACACCTTC	NA	TRBV18	TRBJ1-2	NA
CASSPEGQGKGAEAFF	TGTGCCAGCAGTCCCGAGGGACAGGGTAAGGGTGCTGAAGCTTTCTTT	NA	TRBV27	TRBJ1-1	TRBD1
CATSDHGAGGRETQYF	TGTGCCACCAGTGACCATGGGGCGGGGGGGCGGGAGACCCAGTACTTC	NA	TRBV24-1	TRBJ2-5	TRBD2
CASSLSGSGYEQYF	TGTGCCAGTAGTCTCTCGGGAAGTGGCTACGAGCAGTACTTC	few	TRBV19	TRBJ2-7	NA
CASSFRSTGRRWDQPQHF	TGTGCCAGCAGTTTTAGAAGCACCGGACGCCGGTGGGATCAGCCCCAGCATTTT	NA	TRBV12-3/TRBV12-4	TRBJ1-5	NA
CSARGTVLDNEQFF	TGCAGTGCTAGAGGGACAGTCCTCGACAATGAGCAGTTCTTC	NA	TRBV20-1	TRBJ2-1	NA